These 6 T cell receptor beta chains came from one sample sequenced in a study of OX40 agonist ivuxolimab in advanced cancers. Sequencing used immunoSEQ multiplex PCR; TCRdb keeps in-frame clones, though not all of them. Among about 79,000 clones listed, around 90% were seen once. Source: CD4+ or CD8+ T cells sorted from blood, taken in a trial of the OX40 agonist ivuxolimab. These receptors were taken from an adult with an advanced solid tumor such as melanoma, head and neck, liver or kidney cancer.

The chain links TRBV27 to TRBJ1-1, with D perhaps matching TRBD1 (6 bases). The V end lost 4 bases, the J end lost 1 base, and 16 bases lay between the germline ends. CDR3 size: 16 residues. Germline V gene data show CDR1 as MNHEY and CDR2 as SMNVEV (reference sequence). CDR3 bases: TGTGCCAGCAGTTCTGCCCCAGGGGCAGAGAACACTGAAGCTTTCTTT. It codes for CASSSAPGAENTEAFF.

This clone was picked up one time. V is TRBV19 and J is TRBJ1-2, with a weak D call TRBD1 (6 bases). From germline, CDR1 is LNHDA and CDR2 SQIVND (reference sequence). Trimming took off 4 bases at V and 5 bases at J, with 14 bases between the two ends. CDR3 length equals 14 residues. The CDR3 DNA follows: TGTGCCAGTAGTAATACAGGGTCGGGGTATGGCTACACCTTC. Translated, it gives CASSNTGSGYGYTF.

The rearrangement uses TRBV6-1 and TRBJ1-3; D is undetermined. Trimming left V 8 bases short and J 0 bases short, with 8 bases between. CDR1 and CDR2 (germline): MNHNS, SASEGT. The CDR3 is 13 residues long. Here the CDR3 DNA reads TGTGCCAGCTCCGCGGACTCTGGAAACACCATATATTTT. Amino acid sequence: CASSADSGNTIYF.

CDR3 sequence (DNA): TGTGCCAGCAGCTTAGGAGGGACAGGGGGCGACGGAAACACCATATATTTT. Translation: CASSLGGTGGDGNTIYF. The rearrangement links TRBV7-2 to TRBJ1-3; 12 bases match TRBD1. The CDR3 consists of 17 residues. The ends lost 1 base at V and 4 bases at J; junction bases unmatched: 5. Germline values: CDR1 SGHTA, CDR2 FQGNSA.

This sequence joins TRBV28 and TRBJ1-1, with 7 bases aligning to TRBD1. The length of the CDR3 is 14 residues. Germline lookup yields CDR1 MDHEN and CDR2 SYDVKM. V shed 7 bases and J 4 bases; nucleotides not matched to a gene: 9. CDR3 nucleotides: TGTGCCAGCACTAACAGGGGACCCCTCACTGAAGCTTTCTTT. Encoded protein: CASTNRGPLTEAFF.

The chain links TRBV18 to TRBJ1-2; no definite D call. This CDR3 is built from 15 residues. V was trimmed by 8 bases and J by 0 bases, leaving 16 bases between them. Germline-derived CDR1 and CDR2 are KGHSH and LQKENI. CDR3 sequence (DNA): TGTGCCAGCACCACCGACGGAACAGCTAACTATGGCTACACCTTC. It encodes CASTTDGTANYGYTF.